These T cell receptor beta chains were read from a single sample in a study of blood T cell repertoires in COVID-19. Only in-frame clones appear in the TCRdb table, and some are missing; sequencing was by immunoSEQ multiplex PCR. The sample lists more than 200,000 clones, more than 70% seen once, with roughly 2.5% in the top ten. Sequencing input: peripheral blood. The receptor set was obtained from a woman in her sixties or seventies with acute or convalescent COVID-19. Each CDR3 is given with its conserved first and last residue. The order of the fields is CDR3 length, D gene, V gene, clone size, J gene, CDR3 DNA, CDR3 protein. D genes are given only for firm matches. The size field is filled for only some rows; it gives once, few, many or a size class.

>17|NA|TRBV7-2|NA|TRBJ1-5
TGTGCCAGCAGCTTAGTCGGGGGGACACCTAGCAATCAGCCCCAGCATTTT
CASSLVGGTPSNQPQHF
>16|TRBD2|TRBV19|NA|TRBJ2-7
TGTGCCAGTAGTTTAGGGACTAGCGGGAGGACCTACGAGCAGTACTTC
CASSLGTSGRTYEQYF
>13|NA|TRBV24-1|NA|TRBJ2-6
TGTGCCACCAGTCGGGGTGGGGCCAACGTCCTGACTTTC
CATSRGGANVLTF
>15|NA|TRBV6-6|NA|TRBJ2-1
TGTGCCAGCAGGACCGTAGCGACCTCCTACAATGAGCAGTTCTTC
CASRTVATSYNEQFF
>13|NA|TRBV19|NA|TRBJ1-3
TGTGCCAGTACCGGTCAACCTGGAAACACCATATATTTT
CASTGQPGNTIYF
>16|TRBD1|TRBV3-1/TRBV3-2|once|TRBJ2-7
TGTGCCAGCAGCCAAGAATTGGGACAGGGCCAGAACGAGCAGTACTTC
CASSQELGQGQNEQYF
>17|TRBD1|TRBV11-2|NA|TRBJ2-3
TGTGCCAGCAGCTCGGGACAGGTTAACCCTAGCACAGATACGCAGTATTTT
CASSSGQVNPSTDTQYF
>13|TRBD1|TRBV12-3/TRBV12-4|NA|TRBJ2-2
TGTGCCAGCAGACTACAGGGGGAATGGGAGCTGTTTTTT
CASRLQGEWELFF
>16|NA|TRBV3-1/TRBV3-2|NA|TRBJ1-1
TGTGCCAGCAGCCATTTTCCCCCAGGGGCGAACACTGAAGCTTTCTTT
CASSHFPPGANTEAFF
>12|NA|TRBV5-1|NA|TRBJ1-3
TGCGCCAGCAGCTTTCTGGGAAACACCATATATTTT
CASSFLGNTIYF
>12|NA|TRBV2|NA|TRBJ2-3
TGTGCCAGCACCTTAAGCACAGATACGCAGTATTTT
CASTLSTDTQYF
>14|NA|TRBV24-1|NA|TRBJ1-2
TGTGCCACCAGTGATGTCGGGACACTTTATGGCTACACCTTC
CATSDVGTLYGYTF
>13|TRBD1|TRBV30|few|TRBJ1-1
TGTGCCTGGACAAACAGGGGAGACACTGAAGCTTTCTTT
CAWTNRGDTEAFF
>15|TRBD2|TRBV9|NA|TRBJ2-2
TGTGCCAGCAGCGTAGGCGGGGGGCACACCGGGGAGCTGTTTTTT
CASSVGGGHTGELFF
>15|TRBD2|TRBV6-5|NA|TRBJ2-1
TGTGCCAGCATTTTCATTACGGGAGGGTTGGTTGAGCAGTTCTTC
CASIFITGGLVEQFF
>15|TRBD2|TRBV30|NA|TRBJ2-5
TGTGCCTGGAGTGTCCTGAGTAGCGGGAGTCAGACCCAGTACTTC
CAWSVLSSGSQTQYF
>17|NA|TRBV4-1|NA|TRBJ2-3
TGCGCCAGCAGCCAACAAAACAGGGTTGGGTTCGCAGATACGCAGTATTTT
CASSQQNRVGFADTQYF
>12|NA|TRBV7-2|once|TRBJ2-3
TGTGCCAGCAGCCAAAGGAGAGATACGCAGTATTTT
CASSQRRDTQYF
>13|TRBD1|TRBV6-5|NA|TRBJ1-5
TGTGCCAGCCCTGGACAGGGAAGTCAGCCCCAGCATTTT
CASPGQGSQPQHF
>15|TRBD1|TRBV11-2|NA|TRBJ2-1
TGTGCCAGCAGCACCCCTGGGACAGGTTTGAATGAGCAGTTCTTC
CASSTPGTGLNEQFF
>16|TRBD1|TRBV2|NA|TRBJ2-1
TGTGCCAGCAGCTCTAGGACAGGGGAAAATTACAATGAGCAGTTCTTC
CASSSRTGENYNEQFF
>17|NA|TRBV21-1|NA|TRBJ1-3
TGTGCCAGCAGCAAAGGGCTAACAGGCGCCTCTGGAAACACCATATATTTT
CASSKGLTGASGNTIYF
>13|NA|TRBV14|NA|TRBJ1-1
TGTGCCAGCAGCCCCCCGGTGAACACTGAAGCTTTCTTT
CASSPPVNTEAFF
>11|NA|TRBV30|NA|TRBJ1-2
TGTGCCTGGAGTGTGGGGGGGGGCTACACCTTC
CAWSVGGGYTF
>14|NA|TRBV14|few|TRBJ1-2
TGTGCCAGCAGCCAACCAGGGAGGATGAGGGGCTACACCTTC
CASSQPGRMRGYTF
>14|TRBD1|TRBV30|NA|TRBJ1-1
TGTGCCTGGAGCCGGGACAGGGGGCAGGCTGAAGCTTTCTTT
CAWSRDRGQAEAFF
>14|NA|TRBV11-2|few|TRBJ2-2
TGTGCCAGCAGCCCCGAACGGGAGACCGGGGAGCTGTTTTTT
CASSPERETGELFF
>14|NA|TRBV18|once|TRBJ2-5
TGTGCCAGCTCAATCGTGGCAGACCAAGAGACCCAGTACTTC
CASSIVADQETQYF
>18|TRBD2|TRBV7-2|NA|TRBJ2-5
TGTGCCAGCAGCTTACGCCATACTAGCGGGAGGGGTTTGGAGACCCAGTACTTC
CASSLRHTSGRGLETQYF
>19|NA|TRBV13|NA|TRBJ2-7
TGTGCCAGCAGCTTAGAAACCCACCTTGGAGGGAAGATGGACTACGAGCAGTACTTC
CASSLETHLGGKMDYEQYF
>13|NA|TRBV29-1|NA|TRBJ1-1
TGCAGCGTTGAACGACAGGCGGTTGCTGAAGCTTTCTTT
CSVERQAVAEAFF
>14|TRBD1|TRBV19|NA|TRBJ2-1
TGTGCCAGTGAGGACAGGGTTCGACACAATGAGCAGTTCTTC
CASEDRVRHNEQFF
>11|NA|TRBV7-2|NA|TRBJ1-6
TGTGCCAGCAGCGGCGGGGGCTACTGGCACTTT
CASSGGGYWHF
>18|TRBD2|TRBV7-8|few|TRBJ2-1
TGTGCCAGCAGCTTAGAATTCTTCCGGTCCGGGGGGTACAATGAGCAGTTCTTC
CASSLEFFRSGGYNEQFF
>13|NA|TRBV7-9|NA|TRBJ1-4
TGTGCCAGCAGCTTAACGCTCAGGGGAAAACTGTTTTTT
CASSLTLRGKLFF
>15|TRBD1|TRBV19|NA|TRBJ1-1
TGTGCCAGTAGTATTCCTCGGACAGGGAGCACTGAAGCTTTCTTT
CASSIPRTGSTEAFF
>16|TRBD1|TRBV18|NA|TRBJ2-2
TGTGCCAGCTCGCCGGGACAGGGGGTATTCACCGGGGAGCTGTTTTTT
CASSPGQGVFTGELFF
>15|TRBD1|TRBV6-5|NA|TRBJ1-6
TGTGCCAGCACCCTAGGGACAGGCTTCGCTTCACCCCTCCACTTT
CASTLGTGFASPLHF
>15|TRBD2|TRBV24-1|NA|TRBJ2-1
TGTGCCACCATGGGCGGGAGTCTCTCCTACAATGAGCAGTTCTTC
CATMGGSLSYNEQFF
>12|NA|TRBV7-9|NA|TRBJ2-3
TGTGCCAGCAGCTTACTTACAGATACGCAGTATTTT
CASSLLTDTQYF
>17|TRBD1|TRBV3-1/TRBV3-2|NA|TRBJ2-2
TGTGCCAGCAGCCAAGTGGCCCGGACAGGGAAGATCTGGGAGCTGTTTTTT
CASSQVARTGKIWELFF
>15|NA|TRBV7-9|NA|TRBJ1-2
TGTGCCAGCAGCTTAACCGACACGAACTTATATGGCTACACCTTC
CASSLTDTNLYGYTF
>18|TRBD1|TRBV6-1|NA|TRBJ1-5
TGTGCCAGCAGTGAGACCGGGACAGGGGGAATTAGCAATCAGCCCCAGCATTTT
CASSETGTGGISNQPQHF
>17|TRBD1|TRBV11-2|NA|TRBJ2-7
TGTGCCAGCAGCGCCCTACCGGGACAGGGGCTGGCCTACGAGCAGTACTTC
CASSALPGQGLAYEQYF
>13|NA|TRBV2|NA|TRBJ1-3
TGTGCCAGCAGGGGAGACGGCGGAAACACCATATATTTT
CASRGDGGNTIYF
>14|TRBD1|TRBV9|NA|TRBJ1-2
TGTGCCAGCAGCGTTGAAAACAGGGGGTATGGCTACACCTTC
CASSVENRGYGYTF
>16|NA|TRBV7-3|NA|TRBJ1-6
TGTGCCAGCAGCCTCTCCCCGGGGGGCGCTAATTCACCCCTCCACTTT
CASSLSPGGANSPLHF
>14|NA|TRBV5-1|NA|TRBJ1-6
TGCGCCAGCAGCTTGGACGGGAATAATTCACCCCTCCACTTT
CASSLDGNNSPLHF
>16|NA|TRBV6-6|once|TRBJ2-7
TGTGCCAGCAGTCCCAACCTTAAGACTCCCTCCCACGAGCAGTACTTC
CASSPNLKTPSHEQYF
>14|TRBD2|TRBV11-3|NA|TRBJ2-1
TGTGCCAGCAGCCGGACTAGCGGGAGCAATGAGCAGTTCTTC
CASSRTSGSNEQFF
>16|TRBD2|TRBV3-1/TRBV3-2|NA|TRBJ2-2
TGTGCCAGCAGCCAAGGTTCTAGCGGGCTTTCCGGGGAGCTGTTTTTT
CASSQGSSGLSGELFF
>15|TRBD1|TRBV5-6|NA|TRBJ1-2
TGTGCCAGCAGCTTGGGACAGGGAGACCTCTATGGCTACACCTTC
CASSLGQGDLYGYTF
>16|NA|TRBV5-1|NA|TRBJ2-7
TGCGCCAGCAGCCTAACGTCCGGGACTGCCGTTATGGAGCAGTACTTC
CASSLTSGTAVMEQYF
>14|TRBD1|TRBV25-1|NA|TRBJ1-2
TGTGCCAGCAGTCAGACAGGGGCTAACTATGGCTACACCTTC
CASSQTGANYGYTF
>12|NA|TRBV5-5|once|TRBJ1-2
TGTGCCAGCAGCTTTTTACAGGGAGGCTACACCTTC
CASSFLQGGYTF